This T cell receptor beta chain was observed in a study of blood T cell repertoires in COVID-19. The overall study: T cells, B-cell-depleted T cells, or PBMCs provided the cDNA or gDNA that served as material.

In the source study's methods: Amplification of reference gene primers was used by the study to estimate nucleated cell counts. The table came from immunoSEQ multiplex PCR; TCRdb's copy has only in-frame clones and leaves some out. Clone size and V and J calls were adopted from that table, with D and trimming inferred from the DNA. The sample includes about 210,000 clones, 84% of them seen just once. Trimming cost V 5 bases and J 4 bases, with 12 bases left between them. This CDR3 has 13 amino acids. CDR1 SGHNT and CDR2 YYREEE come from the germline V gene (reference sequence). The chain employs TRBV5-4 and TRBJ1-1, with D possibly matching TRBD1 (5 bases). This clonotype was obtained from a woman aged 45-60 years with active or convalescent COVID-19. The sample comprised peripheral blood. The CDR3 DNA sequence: TGTGCCAGCAGTATTGACAGAAGCACTGAAGCTTTCTTT. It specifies CASSIDRSTEAFF.